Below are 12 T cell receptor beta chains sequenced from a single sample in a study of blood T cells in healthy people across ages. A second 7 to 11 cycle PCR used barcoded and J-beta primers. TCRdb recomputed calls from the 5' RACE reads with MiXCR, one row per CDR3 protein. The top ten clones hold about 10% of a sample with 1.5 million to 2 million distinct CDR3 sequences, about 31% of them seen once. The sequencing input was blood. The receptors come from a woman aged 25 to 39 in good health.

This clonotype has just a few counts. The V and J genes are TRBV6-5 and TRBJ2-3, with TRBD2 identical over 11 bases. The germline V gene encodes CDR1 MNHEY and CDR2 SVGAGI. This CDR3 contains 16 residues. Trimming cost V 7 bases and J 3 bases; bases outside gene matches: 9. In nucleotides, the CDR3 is TGTGCCAGCACCCACCGACTAGCGGGGAGAACAGATACGCAGTATTTT. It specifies CASTHRLAGRTDTQYF.

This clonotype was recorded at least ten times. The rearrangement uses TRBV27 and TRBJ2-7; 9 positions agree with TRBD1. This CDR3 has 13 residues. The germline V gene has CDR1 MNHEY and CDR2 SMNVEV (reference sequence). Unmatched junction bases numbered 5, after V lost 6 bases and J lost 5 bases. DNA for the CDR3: TGTGCCAGCAGCCCGGACAGGGGCCACGAGCAGTACTTC. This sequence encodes CASSPDRGHEQYF.

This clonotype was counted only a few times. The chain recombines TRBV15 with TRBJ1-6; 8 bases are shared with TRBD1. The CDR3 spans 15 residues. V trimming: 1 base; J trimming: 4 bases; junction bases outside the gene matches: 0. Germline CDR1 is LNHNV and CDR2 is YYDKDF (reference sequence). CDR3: CATSRGTGYNSPLHF. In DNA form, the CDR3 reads TGTGCCACCAGCAGAGGGACAGGGTATAATTCACCCCTCCACTTT.

DNA of the CDR3: TGTGCCAGCAGCTCACTAGGCCCGGCGACAGGGGAAGGGCAGTTCTTC. Protein: CASSSLGPATGEGQFF. The V call is TRBV7-9, the J call TRBJ2-1; 8 bases map to TRBD1. CDR3 length equals 16 residues. The germline V gene has CDR1 SEHNR and CDR2 FQNEAQ (reference sequence). Trimming took 4 bases from V and 12 from J; bases not matched to a gene: 17.

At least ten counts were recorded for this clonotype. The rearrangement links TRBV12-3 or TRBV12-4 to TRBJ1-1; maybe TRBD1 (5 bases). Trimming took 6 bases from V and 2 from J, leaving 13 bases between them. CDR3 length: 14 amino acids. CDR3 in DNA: TGTGCCAGCAGCTCCGGGACGCTCAACACTGAAGCTTTCTTT. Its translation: CASSSGTLNTEAFF.

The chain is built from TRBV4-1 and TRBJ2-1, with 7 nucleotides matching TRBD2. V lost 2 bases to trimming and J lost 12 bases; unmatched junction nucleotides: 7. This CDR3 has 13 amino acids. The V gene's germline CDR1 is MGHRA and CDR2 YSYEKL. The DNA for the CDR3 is TGCGCCAGCAGCCAAAATTTGCGGGAGTTGCAGTTCTTC. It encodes CASSQNLRELQFF.

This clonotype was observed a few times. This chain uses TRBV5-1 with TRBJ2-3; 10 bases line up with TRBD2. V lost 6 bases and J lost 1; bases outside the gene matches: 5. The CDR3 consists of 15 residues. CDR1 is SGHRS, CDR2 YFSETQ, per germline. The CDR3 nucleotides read TGCGCCAGCAACCCAGGGACTAGCGGCACAGATACGCAGTATTTT. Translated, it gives CASNPGTSGTDTQYF.

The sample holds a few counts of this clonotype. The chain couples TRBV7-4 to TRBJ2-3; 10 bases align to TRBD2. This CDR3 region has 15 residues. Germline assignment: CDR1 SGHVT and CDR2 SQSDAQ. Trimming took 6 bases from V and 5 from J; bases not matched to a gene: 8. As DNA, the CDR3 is TGTGCCAGCAGTCTTTTGTCTAGCGGGAGAGATACGCAGTATTTT. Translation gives CASSLLSSGRDTQYF.

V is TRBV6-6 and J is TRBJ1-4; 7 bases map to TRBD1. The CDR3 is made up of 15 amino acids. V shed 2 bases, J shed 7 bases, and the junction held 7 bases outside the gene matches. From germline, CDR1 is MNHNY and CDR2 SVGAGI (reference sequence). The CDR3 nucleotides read TGTGCCAGCAGTTACCCAGGGGGTGGTAGTGAAAAACTGTTTTTT. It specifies CASSYPGGGSEKLFF.

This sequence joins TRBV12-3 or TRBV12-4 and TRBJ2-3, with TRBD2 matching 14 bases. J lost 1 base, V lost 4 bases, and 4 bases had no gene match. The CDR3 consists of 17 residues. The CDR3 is CASSWTSGRWGTDTQYF. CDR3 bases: TGTGCCAGCAGTTGGACTAGCGGGAGGTGGGGCACAGATACGCAGTATTTT.

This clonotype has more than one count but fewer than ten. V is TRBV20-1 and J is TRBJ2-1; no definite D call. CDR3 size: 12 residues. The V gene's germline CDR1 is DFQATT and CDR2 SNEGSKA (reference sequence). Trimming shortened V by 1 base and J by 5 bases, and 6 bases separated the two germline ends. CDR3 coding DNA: TGCAGTGCTAGAGTACCAGACAATGAGCAGTTCTTC. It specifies CSARVPDNEQFF.

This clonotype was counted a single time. CDR3 loop: CATATTGGGYTF. As DNA, the CDR3 is TGTGCCACAGCTACAACAGGGGGTGGCTACACCTTC. The chain uses TRBV27 and TRBJ1-2; the match to TRBD1 covers 8 bases. V shed 10 bases and J 7 bases; nucleotides not matched to a gene: 8. This CDR3 region has 12 residues. The V gene's germline CDR1 is MNHEY and CDR2 SMNVEV (reference sequence).